The clone carrying this T cell receptor beta chain was detected only once. The data were obtained in a study of blood T cell repertoires in COVID-19. Profiling relied on immunoSEQ multiplex PCR, and the TCRdb table lists in-frame clones only, not all of them. The sample includes roughly 340,000 clones, about 93% of them seen just once. The junction had 9 bases not matched to a gene; V was cut back by 5 bases and J by 3 bases. Germline CDR1 and CDR2: MNHEY and SMNVEV (reference sequence). This CDR3 contains 17 residues. Sequences were obtained from peripheral blood. This TCR came from a woman aged 18-30 years who had recovered from COVID-19. V and J are TRBV27 and TRBJ2-3; 12 nucleotides match TRBD2. Written as DNA, the CDR3 is TGTGCCAGCAGTGGGGTGACTAGCGGGAGCATGACAGATACGCAGTATTTT. Its translation is CASSGVTSGSMTDTQYF.